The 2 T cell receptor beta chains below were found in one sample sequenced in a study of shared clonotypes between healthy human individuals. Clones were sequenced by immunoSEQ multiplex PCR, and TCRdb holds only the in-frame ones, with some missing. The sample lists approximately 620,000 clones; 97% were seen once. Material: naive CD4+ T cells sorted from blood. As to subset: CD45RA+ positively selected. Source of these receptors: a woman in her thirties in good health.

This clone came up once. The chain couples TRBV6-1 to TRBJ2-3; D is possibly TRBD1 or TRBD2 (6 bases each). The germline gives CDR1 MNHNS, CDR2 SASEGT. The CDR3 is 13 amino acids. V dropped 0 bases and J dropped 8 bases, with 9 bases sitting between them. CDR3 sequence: CASSEAKGGTQYF. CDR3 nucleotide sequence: TGTGCCAGCAGTGAAGCCAAGGGGGGTACGCAGTATTTT.

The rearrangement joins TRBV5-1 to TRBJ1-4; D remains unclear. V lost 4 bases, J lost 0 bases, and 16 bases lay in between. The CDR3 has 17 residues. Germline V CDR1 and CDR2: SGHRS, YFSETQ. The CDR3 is CASSPLYRVSTNEKLFF. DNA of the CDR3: TGCGCCAGCAGCCCTTTGTACCGGGTTTCAACTAATGAAAAACTGTTTTTT.